This TCR beta chain is drawn from a study of regulatory T cells in long-lasting Graves disease. This clonotype was seen ten or more times. CDR3-region Arm-PCR and iRepertoire HTBI primers produced the TCR beta libraries. TCRdb redid the calling of the multiplex PCR reads with MiXCR, one entry per CDR3 protein. Seen here are approximately 350,000 distinct CDR3 sequences, roughly 16% observed once, and the top ten hold 20% to 25%. Germline CDR1 and CDR2: SGHAT and FQNNGV. The CDR3 extends over 16 amino acids. V was pared by 5 bases and J by 3 bases, with 19 bases between. Time point indicated: newly diagnosed GD, antithyroid drugs for less than 3 months. PBMC-extracted RNA yielded the TCR library. This sample was also put to use in a study of T cells in Graves' hyperthyroidism and ophthalmopathy. This second study says: The study enrolled patients aged 18 to 65 with newly diagnosed hyperthyroidism of under 2 months' duration.

The TCR sequence derives from a woman in her late teens or twenties with Graves disease. The chain combines TRBV11-2 with TRBJ1-1; tentative D call: TRBD1 (5 bases). The specimen was peripheral blood mononuclear cells (PBMCs), collected at new diagnosis, from a patient treated with antithyroid drugs. CDR3 bases: TGTGCCAGCAGCAACGCACCGTCCACGGGGGACACTGAAGCTTTCTTT. This translates into CASSNAPSTGDTEAFF.